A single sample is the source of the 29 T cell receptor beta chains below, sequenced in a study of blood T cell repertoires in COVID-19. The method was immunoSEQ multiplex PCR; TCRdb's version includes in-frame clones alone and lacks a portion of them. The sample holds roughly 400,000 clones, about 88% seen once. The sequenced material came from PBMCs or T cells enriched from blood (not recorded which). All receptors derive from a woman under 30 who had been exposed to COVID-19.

This CDR3 reads CASSADRGVSPLHF. CDR3 nucleotides: TGTGCCAGCAGCGCAGACAGGGGGGTTTCACCCCTCCACTTT. This chain connects TRBV5-6 to TRBJ1-6; 9 positions agree with TRBD1. In germline, CDR1 is SGHDT, CDR2 YYEEEE. CDR3 length: 14 amino acids. Trimming took 4 bases from V and 9 from J; bases not matched to a gene: 5.

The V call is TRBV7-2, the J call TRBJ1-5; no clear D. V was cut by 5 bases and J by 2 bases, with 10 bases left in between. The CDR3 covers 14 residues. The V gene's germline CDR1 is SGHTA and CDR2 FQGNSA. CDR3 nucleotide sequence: TGTGCCAGCAGCACCGGAGGGCGCAATCAGCCCCAGCATTTT. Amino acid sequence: CASSTGGRNQPQHF.

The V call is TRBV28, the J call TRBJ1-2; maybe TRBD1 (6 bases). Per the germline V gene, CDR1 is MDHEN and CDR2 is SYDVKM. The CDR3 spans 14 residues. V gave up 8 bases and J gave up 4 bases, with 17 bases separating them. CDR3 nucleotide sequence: TGTGCCAGCCTCAGGCGGGGGGCGAGCTATGGCTACACCTTC. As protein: CASLRRGASYGYTF.

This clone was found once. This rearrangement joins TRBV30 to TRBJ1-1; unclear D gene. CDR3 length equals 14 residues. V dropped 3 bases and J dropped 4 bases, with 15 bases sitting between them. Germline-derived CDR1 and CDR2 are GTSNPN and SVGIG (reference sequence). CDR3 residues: CAWRMEGTPTEAFF. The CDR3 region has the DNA TGTGCCTGGAGAATGGAGGGAACGCCCACTGAAGCTTTCTTT.

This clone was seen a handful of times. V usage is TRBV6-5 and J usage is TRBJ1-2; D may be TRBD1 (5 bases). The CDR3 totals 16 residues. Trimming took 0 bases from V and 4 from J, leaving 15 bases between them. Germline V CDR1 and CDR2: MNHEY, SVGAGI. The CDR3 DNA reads TGTGCCAGCAGTTACTCGGGGGGGGAAGGTGTCTATGGCTACACCTTC. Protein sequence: CASSYSGGEGVYGYTF.

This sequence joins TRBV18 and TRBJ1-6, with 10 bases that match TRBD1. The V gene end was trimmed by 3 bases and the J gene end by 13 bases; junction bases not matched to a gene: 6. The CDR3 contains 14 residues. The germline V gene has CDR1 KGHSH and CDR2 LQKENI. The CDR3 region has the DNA TGTGCCAGCTCACCGGGGACAGGGGAATACCCCCTCCACTTT. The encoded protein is CASSPGTGEYPLHF.

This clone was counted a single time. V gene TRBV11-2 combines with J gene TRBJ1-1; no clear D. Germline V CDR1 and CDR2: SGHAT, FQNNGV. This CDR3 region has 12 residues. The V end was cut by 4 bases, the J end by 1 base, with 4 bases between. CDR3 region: CASSSQNTEAFF. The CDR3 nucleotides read TGTGCCAGCAGCTCCCAGAACACTGAAGCTTTCTTT.

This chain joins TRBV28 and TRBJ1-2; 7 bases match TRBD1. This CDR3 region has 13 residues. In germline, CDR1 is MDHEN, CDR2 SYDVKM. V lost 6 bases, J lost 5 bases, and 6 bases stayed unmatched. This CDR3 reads CASSPTGTYGYTF. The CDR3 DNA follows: TGTGCCAGCAGCCCGACAGGGACGTATGGCTACACCTTC.

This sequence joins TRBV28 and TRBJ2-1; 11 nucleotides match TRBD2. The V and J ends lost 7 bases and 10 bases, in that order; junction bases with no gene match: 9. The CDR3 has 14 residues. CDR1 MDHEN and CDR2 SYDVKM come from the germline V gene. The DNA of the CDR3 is TGTGCCAGCACAATAGCGGGAGGGCTCTGGGAGCAGTTCTTC. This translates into CASTIAGGLWEQFF.

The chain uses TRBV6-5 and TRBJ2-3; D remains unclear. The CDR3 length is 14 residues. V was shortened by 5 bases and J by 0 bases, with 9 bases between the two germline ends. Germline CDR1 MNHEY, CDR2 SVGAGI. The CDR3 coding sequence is TGTGCCAGCAGTATGGCCGGGAGCACAGATACGCAGTATTTT. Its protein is CASSMAGSTDTQYF.

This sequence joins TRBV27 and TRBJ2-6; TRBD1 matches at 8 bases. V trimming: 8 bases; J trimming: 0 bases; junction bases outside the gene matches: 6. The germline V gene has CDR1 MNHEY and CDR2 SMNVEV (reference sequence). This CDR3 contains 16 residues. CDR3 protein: CASLGQDGSGANVLTF. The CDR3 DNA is TGTGCCAGCCTGGGACAGGATGGCTCTGGGGCCAACGTCCTGACTTTC.

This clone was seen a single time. This chain's CDR3 is CASSPGVYGYTF. As DNA, the CDR3 is TGTGCCAGCAGCCCCGGGGTCTATGGCTACACCTTC. This chain connects TRBV6-5 to TRBJ1-2; unclear D gene. Germline V CDR1 and CDR2: MNHEY, SVGAGI. This CDR3 region has 12 residues. Trimming left V 6 bases short and J 4 bases short, with 9 bases between.

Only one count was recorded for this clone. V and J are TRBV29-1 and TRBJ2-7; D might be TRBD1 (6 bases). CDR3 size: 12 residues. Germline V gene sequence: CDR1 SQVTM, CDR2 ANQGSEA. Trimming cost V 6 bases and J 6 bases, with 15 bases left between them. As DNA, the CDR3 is TGCAGCGTCCGGGACACCCCCGGCGAGCAGTACTTC. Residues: CSVRDTPGEQYF.

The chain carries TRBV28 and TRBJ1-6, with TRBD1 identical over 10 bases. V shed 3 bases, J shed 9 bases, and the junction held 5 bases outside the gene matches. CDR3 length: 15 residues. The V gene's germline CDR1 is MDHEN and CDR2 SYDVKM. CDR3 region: CASSFGGTGVSPLHF. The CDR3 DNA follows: TGTGCCAGCAGTTTCGGCGGGACAGGGGTTTCACCCCTCCACTTT.

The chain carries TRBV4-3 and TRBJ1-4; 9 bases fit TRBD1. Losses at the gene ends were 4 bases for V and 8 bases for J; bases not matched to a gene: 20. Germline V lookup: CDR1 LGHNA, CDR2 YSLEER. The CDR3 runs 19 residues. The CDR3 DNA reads TGCGCCAGCAGCCGCGTAGCTAAAACTCGACAGGGGGGGAGCGAAAAACTGTTTTTT. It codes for CASSRVAKTRQGGSEKLFF.

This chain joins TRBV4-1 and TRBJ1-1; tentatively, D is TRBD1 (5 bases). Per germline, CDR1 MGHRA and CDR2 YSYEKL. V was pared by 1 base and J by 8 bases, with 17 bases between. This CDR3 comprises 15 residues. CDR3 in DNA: TGCGCCAGCAGCCAAGTGTTGGGGCAGGGCCTGGAAGCTTTCTTT. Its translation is CASSQVLGQGLEAFF.

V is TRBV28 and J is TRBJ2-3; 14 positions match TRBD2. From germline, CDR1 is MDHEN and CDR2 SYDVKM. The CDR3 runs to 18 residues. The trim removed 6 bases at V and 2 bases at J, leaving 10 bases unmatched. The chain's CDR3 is CASSLWTSGRPFTDTQYF. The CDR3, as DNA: TGTGCCAGCAGCCTCTGGACTAGCGGGAGGCCTTTCACAGATACGCAGTATTTT.

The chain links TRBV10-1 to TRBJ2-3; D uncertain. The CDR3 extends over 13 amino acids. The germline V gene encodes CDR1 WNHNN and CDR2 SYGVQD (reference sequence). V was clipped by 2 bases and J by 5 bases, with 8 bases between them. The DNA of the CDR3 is TGCGCCAGCAGTGAGACAGTCCAAGATACGCAGTATTTT. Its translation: CASSETVQDTQYF.

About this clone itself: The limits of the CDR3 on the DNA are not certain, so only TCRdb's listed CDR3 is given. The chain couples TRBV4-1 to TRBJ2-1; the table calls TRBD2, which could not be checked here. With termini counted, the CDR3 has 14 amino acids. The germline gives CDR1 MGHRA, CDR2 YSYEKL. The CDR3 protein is CASSQVGAGTTEFF.

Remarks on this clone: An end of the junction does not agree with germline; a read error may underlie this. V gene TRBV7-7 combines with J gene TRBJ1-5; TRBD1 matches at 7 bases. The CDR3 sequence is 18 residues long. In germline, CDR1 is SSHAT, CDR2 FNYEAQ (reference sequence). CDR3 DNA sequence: TGTGCTAGCAGCTTAGGAAGCCCCTCGGACAGGTCGGATCAGCCCCAGCATTTT. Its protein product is CASSLGSPSDRSDQPQHF.

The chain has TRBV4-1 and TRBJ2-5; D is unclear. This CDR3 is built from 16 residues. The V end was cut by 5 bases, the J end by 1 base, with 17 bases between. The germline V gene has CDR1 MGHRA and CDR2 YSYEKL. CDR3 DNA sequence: TGCGCCAGCAGCAAAGCACCAGGAATAACCCAAGAGACCCAGTACTTC. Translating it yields CASSKAPGITQETQYF.

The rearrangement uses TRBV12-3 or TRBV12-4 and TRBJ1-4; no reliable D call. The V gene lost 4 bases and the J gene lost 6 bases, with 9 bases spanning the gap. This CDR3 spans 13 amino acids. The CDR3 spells CASSSRADEKLFF. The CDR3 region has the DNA TGTGCCAGCAGTTCGAGGGCGGATGAAAAACTGTTTTTT.

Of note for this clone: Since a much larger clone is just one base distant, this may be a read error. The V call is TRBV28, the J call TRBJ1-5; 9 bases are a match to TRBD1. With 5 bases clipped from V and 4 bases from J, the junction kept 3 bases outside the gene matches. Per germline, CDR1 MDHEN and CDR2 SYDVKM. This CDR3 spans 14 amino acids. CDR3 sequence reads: CASSAGTGNQPQHF. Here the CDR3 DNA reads TGTGCCAGCAGTGCCGGGACAGGGAATCAGCCCCAGCATTTT. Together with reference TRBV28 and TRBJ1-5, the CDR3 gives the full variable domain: DVKVTQSSRYLVKRTGEKVFLECVQDMDHENMFWYRQDPGLGLRLIYFSYDVKMKEKGDIPEGYSVSREKKERFSLILESASTNQTSMYLCASSAGTGNQPQHFGDGTRLSIL.

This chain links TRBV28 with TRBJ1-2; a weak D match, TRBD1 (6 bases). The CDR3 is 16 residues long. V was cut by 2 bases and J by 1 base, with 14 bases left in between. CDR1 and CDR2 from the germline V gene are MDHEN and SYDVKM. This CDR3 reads CASSLPTGSVNYGYTF. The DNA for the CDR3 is TGTGCCAGCAGTTTACCAACAGGGAGCGTTAACTATGGCTACACCTTC.

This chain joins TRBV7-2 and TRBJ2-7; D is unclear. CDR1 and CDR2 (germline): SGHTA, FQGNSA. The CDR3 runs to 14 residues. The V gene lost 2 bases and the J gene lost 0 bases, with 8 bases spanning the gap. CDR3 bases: TGTGCCAGCAGCTTAAGCCAGGACTCCTACGAGCAGTACTTC. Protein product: CASSLSQDSYEQYF.

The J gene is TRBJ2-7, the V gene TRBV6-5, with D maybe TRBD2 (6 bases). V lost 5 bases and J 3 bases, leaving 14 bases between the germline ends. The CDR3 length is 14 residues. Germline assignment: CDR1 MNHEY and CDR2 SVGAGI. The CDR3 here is CASSPRGGVYEQYF. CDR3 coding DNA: TGTGCCAGCAGTCCCCGAGGCGGGGTCTACGAGCAGTACTTC.

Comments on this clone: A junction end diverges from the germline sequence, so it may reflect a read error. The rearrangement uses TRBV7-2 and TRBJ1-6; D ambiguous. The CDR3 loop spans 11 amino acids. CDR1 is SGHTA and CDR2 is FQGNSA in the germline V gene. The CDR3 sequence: CASSFGVSVVF. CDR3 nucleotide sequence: TGTGCCAGCAGCTTCGGTGTTTCGGTGGTCTTT.

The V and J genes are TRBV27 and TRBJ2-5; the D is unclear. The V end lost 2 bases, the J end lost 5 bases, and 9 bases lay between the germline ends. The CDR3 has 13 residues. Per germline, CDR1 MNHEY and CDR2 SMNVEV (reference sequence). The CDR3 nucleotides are TGTGCCAGCAGTTTAAGTCCCGGGGAGACCCAGTACTTC. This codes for CASSLSPGETQYF.

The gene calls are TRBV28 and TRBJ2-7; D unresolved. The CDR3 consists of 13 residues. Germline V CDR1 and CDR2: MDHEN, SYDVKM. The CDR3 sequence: CAVFDTTHYEQYF. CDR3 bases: TGTGCTGTCTTCGACACCACCCACTACGAGCAGTACTTC.